The T cell receptor (beta chain) described here comes from a study of cytomegalovirus exposure and HLA in healthy donors (dated by TCRdb to about 2017). Background on the whole study: The 666 repertoires of the first cohort and the roughly 120 validation repertoires were produced on the same platform, according to a later analysis. Along with the roughly 670-subject first cohort, a separate validation cohort of over a hundred different subjects was used. To predict cytomegalovirus infection status, the study combined high-throughput TCR immunosequencing, statistical association of individual TCRs with disease status, and machine learning. The study aimed to test whether cataloging public T cell receptors could reveal signatures of past pathogen exposure.

In the germline V gene, CDR1 corresponds to SGHRS and CDR2 to YFSETQ. The CDR3 holds 14 amino acids from the cysteine to the phenylalanine. Just CDR3 DNA is preserved here, 42 bases in frame from base 1. Between the V and J ends, shortened by 0 bases and 0 bases respectively, the junction contains 5 bases. Libraries were prepared through the immunoSEQ multiplex PCR assay. The study's processing was this. To diagnose cytomegalovirus status from the catalog of TCR beta chain sequences, a statistical classification framework was built. In TCRdb, the immuneACCESS table is reduced to in-frame sequences with V and J assigned. These tables do not hold every clone; where another copy was compared, an unresolved V gene accounts for under half, and the others remain unexplained. The D gene and trimming were derived from the DNA, and the V and J assignments and clone size from that table. Counted in this sample were some 160,000 clones; about 88% of them appeared once. The ten top clones hold around 3% of the sample.

Turning to this clone: Its antigen specificity is not known. Nothing much larger sits one base from this clone, and base qualities are not available. Other DNA sequences in this sample translate to the same CDR3.

The donors were included in the validation cohort of 90 to 150 subjects, a group kept apart from the approximately 690-subject first cohort. What the research found in general, with its limitations: A later analysis found that TCRs clustered in the first cohort also tended to co-occur in the 130 or so validation repertoires, with roughly 95% of cluster scores above 0. A later analysis lacked HLA typing for the validation cohort, so it scored co-occurrence in that cohort across all 120 or so repertoires. The authors suggested that the approach could potentially be extended to other disease states and immunological phenotypes. The classifier was reported to diagnose cytomegalovirus status with high specificity and sensitivity in both the original cohort and the validation cohort. In vitro tests confirmed that a few of the cytomegalovirus-associated TCR beta chains recognize cytomegalovirus antigens. Across donors, most TCR sequences were observed very rarely, whereas some public TCRs were present in many individuals. The study listed 164 TCR beta chains as associated with cytomegalovirus.

The source material was PBMCs. This TCR came from a man between 18 and 29 years old in good health and CMV-seronegative. In this chain, TRBV5-1 is recombined with TRBJ2-3, with a tentative D gene TRBD1 over 5 matching bases. The nucleotide sequence reads as follows: TGCGCCAGCAGCTTGGCAGGGAGCACAGATACGCAGTATTTT. Its product reads: CASSLAGSTDTQYF.